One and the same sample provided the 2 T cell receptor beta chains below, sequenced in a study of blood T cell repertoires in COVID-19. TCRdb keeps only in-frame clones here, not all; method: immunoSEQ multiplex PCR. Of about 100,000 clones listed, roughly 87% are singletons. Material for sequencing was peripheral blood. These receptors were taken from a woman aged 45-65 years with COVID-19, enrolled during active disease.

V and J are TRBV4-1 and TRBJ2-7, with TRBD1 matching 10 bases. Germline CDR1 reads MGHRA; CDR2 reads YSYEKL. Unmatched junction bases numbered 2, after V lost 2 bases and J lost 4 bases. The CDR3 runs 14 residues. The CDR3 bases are TGCGCCAGCAGCCAACCGGGACAGGGGTACGAGCAGTACTTC. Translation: CASSQPGQGYEQYF.

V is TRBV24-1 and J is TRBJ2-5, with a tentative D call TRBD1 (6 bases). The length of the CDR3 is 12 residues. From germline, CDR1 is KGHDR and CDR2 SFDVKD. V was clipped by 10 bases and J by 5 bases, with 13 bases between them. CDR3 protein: CATQGSEETQYF. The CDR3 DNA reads TGTGCCACGCAGGGGTCGGAGGAGACCCAGTACTTC.